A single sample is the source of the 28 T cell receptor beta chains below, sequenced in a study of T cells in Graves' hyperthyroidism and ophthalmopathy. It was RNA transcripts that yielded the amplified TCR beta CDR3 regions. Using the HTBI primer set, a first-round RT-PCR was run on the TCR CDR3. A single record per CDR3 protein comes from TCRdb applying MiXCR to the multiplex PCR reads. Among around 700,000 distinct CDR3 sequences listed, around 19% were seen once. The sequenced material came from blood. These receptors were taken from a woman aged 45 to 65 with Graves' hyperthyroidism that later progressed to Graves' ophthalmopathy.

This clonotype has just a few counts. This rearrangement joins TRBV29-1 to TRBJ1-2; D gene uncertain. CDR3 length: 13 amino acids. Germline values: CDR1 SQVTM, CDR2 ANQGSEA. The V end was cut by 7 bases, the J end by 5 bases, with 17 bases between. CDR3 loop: CSATGDRAYGYTF. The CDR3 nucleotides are TGCAGCGCTACCGGGGATCGGGCGTATGGCTACACCTTC.

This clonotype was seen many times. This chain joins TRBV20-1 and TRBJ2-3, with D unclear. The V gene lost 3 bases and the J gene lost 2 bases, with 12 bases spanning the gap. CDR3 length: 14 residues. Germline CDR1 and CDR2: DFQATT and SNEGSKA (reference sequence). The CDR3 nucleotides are TGCAGTGCTAGCGCTAAGGGTTCCACAGATACGCAGTATTTT. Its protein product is CSASAKGSTDTQYF.

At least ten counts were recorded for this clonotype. The CDR3, as DNA: TGTGCCAGCAGTTTACCCCGAAAGGGAGAGGATGAGCAGTTCTTC. This sequence encodes CASSLPRKGEDEQFF. This sequence joins TRBV12-3 or TRBV12-4 and TRBJ2-1; D might be TRBD2 (5 bases). The CDR3 runs 15 residues. Trimming removed 2 bases from V and 8 bases from J, with 16 bases in between.

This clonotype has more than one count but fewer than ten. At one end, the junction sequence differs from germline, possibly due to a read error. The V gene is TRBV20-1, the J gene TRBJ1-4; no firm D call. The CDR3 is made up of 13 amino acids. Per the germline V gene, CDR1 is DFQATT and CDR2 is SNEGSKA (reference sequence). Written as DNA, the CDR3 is TGCAGTGCAAGAGACCCAACTAACGGAAAACTGTTTTTT. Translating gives CSARDPTNGKLFF.

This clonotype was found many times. CDR3: CASSLRGSAGQGYGYTF. The CDR3 DNA reads TGTGCCAGCAGCCTTAGAGGTAGTGCGGGACAGGGCTATGGCTACACCTTC. The rearrangement joins TRBV12-3 or TRBV12-4 to TRBJ1-2; 9 bases are shared with TRBD1. This CDR3 has 17 amino acids. V shed 6 bases, J shed 4 bases, and the junction held 15 bases outside the gene matches.

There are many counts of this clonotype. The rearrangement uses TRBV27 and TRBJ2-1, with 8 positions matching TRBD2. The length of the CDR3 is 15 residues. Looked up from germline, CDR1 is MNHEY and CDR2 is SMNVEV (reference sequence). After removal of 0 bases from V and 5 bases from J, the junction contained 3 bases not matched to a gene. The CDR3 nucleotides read TGTGCCAGCAGTTTATCAGCGGGGGTTGACAATGAGCAGTTCTTC. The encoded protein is CASSLSAGVDNEQFF.

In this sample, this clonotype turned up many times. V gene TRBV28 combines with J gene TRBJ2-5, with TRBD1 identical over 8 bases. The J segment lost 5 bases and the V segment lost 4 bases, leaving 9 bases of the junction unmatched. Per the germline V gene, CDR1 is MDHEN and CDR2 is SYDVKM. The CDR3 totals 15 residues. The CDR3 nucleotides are TGTGCCAGCAGTTCACCCGGACAGGGACAGGAGACCCAGTACTTC. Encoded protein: CASSSPGQGQETQYF.

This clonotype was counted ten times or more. The CDR3 DNA sequence: TGTGCCAGCAGTTTCGGGCGGAACCAAGAGACCCAGTACTTC. Translating it yields CASSFGRNQETQYF. The chain employs TRBV12-3 or TRBV12-4 and TRBJ2-5; no reliable D call. Trimming pared 3 bases from V and 0 bases from J, leaving 8 bases between. The CDR3 is 14 residues long.

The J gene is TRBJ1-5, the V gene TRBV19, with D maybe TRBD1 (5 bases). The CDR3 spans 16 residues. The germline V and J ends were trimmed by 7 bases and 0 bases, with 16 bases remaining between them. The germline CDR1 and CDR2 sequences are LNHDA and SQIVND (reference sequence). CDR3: CASTPGTGYSNQPQHF. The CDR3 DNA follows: TGTGCCAGTACCCCGGGGACGGGATATAGCAATCAGCCCCAGCATTTT.

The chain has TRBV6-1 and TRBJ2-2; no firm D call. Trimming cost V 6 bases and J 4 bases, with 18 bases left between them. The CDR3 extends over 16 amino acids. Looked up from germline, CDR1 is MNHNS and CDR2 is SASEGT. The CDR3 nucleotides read TGTGCCAGCAGGGCGAGACTCCAGGATGGCACCGGGGAGCTGTTTTTT. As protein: CASRARLQDGTGELFF.

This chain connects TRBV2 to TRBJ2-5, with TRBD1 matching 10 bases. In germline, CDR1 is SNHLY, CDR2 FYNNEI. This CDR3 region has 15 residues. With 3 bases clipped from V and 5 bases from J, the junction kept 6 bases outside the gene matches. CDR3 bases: TGTGCCAGCAGTGACAGACAGGGGGCGTGGGAGACCCAGTACTTC. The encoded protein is CASSDRQGAWETQYF.

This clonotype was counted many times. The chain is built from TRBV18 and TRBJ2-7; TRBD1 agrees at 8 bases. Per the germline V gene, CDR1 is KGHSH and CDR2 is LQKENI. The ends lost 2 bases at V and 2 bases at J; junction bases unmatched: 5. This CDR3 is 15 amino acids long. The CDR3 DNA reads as TGTGCCAGCTCACCAGGCCAGGGGGCGGCCTACGAGCAGTACTTC. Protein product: CASSPGQGAAYEQYF. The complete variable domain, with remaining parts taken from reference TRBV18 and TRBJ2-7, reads NAGVMQNPRHLVRRRGQEARLRCSPMKGHSHVYWYRQLPEEGLKFMVYLQKENIIDESGMPKERFSAEFPKEGPSILRIQQVVRGDSAAYFCASSPGQGAAYEQYFGPGTRLTVT.

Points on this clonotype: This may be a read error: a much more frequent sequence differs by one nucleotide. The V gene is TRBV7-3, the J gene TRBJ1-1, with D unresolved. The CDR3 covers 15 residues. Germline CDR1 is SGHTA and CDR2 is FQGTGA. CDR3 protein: CTSSLTGLGNTEAFF. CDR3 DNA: TGTACCAGCAGCTTAACCGGCCTGGGGAACACTGAAGCTTTCTTT.

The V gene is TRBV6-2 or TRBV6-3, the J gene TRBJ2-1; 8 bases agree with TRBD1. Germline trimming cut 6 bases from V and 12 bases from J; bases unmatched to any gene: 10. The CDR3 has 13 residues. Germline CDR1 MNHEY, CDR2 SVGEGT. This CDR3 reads CASRNRGSTLQFF. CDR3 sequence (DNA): TGTGCCAGCAGAAACAGGGGGTCTACGTTGCAGTTCTTC.

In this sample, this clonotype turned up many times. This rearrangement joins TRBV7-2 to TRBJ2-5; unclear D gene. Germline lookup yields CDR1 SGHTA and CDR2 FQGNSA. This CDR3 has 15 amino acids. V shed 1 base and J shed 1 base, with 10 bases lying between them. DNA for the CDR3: TGTGCCAGCAGCTTAGGTGGGCGCCGCCAAGAGACCCAGTACTTC. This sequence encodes CASSLGGRRQETQYF.

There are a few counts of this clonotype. In DNA form, the CDR3 reads TGTGCCAGCAGCTTAGGTCCAGTTAGCTCCTACGAGCAGTACTTC. Amino acids: CASSLGPVSSYEQYF. The V and J genes are TRBV7-9 and TRBJ2-7, with D unresolved. Per the germline V gene, CDR1 is SEHNR and CDR2 is FQNEAQ (reference sequence). The V end was cut by 1 base, the J end by 0 bases, with 10 bases between. The CDR3 has 15 amino acids.

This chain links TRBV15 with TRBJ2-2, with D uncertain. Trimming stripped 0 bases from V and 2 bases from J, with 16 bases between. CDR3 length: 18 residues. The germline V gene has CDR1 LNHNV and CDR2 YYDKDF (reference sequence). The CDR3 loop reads CATSRDEGFGLNTGELFF. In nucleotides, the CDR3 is TGTGCCACCAGCAGAGATGAAGGTTTCGGGCTAAACACCGGGGAGCTGTTTTTT. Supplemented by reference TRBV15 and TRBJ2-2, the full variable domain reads DAMVIQNPRYQVTQFGKPVTLSCSQTLNHNVMYWYQQKSSQAPKLLFHYYDKDFNNEADTPDNFQSRRPNTSFCFLDIRSPGLGDTAMYLCATSRDEGFGLNTGELFFGEGSRLTVL.

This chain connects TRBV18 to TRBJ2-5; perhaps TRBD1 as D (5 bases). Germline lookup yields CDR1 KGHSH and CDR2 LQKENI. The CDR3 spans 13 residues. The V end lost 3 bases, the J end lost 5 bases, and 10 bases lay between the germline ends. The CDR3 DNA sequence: TGTGCCAGCTCACCCAGGGCCTTTGAGACCCAGTACTTC. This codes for CASSPRAFETQYF.

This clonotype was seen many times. The DNA of the CDR3 is TGCGCCAGCAGCTACGGGACAGCGGGTGGTGACTATGGCTACACCTTC. Translation: CASSYGTAGGDYGYTF. V usage is TRBV5-1 and J usage is TRBJ1-2; TRBD1 matches at 7 bases. The CDR3 totals 16 residues. Germline loops: CDR1 SGHRS, CDR2 YFSETQ. Trimming took 3 bases from V and 3 from J; bases not matched to a gene: 11.

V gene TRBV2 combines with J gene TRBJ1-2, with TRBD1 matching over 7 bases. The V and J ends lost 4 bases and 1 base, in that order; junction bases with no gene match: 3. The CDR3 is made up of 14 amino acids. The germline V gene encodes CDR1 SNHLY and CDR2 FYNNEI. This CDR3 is CASSAGQDNYGYTF. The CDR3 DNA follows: TGTGCCAGCAGTGCAGGACAGGATAACTATGGCTACACCTTC. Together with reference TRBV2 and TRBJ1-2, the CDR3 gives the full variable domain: EPEVTQTPSHQVTQMGQEVILRCVPISNHLYFYWYRQILGQKVEFLVSFYNNEISEKSEIFDDQFSVERPDGSNFTLKIRSTKLEDSAMYFCASSAGQDNYGYTFGSGTRLTVV.

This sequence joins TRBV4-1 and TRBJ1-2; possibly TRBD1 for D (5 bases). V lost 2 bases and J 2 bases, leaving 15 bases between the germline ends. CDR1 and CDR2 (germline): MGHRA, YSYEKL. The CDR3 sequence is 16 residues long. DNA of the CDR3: TGCGCCAGCAGCCAAACCGGGACGGCGGGGAACTATGGCTACACCTTC. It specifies CASSQTGTAGNYGYTF.

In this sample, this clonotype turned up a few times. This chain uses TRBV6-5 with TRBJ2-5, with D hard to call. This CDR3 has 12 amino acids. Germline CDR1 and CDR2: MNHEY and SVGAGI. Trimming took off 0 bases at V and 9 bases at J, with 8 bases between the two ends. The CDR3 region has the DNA TGTGCCAGCAGTTACTCGAAAGGGCCCCAGTACTTC. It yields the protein CASSYSKGPQYF.

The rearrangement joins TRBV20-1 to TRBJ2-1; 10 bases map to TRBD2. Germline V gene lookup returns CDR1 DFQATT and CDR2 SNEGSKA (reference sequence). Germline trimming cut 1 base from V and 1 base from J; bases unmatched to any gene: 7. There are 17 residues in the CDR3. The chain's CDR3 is CSARGGSGGASYNEQFF. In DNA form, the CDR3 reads TGCAGTGCTAGAGGTGGCAGCGGGGGGGCATCCTACAATGAGCAGTTCTTC.

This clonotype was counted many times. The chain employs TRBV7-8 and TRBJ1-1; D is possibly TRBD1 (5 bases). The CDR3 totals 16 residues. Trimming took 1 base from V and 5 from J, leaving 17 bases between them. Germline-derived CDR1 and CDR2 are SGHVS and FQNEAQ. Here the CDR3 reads CASSLGGTAGVTEAFF. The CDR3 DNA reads TGTGCCAGCAGCTTAGGGGGGACGGCGGGCGTTACTGAAGCTTTCTTT.

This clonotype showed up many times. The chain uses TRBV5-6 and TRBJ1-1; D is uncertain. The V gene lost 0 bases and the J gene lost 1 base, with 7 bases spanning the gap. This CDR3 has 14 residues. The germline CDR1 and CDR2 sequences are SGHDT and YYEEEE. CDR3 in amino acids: CASSLVIQNTEAFF. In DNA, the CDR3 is TGTGCCAGCAGCTTGGTCATCCAGAACACTGAAGCTTTCTTT.

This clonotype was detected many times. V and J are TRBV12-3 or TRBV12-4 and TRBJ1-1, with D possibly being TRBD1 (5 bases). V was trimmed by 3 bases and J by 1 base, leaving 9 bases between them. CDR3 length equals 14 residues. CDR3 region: CASSFRGPNTEAFF. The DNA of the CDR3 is TGTGCCAGCAGTTTTCGGGGCCCGAACACTGAAGCTTTCTTT.

CDR3 sequence reads: CSASLAGGEQFF. The CDR3 DNA follows: TGCAGTGCTTCTTTAGCGGGGGGTGAGCAGTTCTTC. This rearrangement joins TRBV20-1 to TRBJ2-1; the match to TRBD2 covers 10 bases. J gave up 9 bases and V 5 bases, and 4 bases lay outside the gene matches. Germline V gene sequence: CDR1 DFQATT, CDR2 SNEGSKA (reference sequence). This CDR3 comprises 12 residues.

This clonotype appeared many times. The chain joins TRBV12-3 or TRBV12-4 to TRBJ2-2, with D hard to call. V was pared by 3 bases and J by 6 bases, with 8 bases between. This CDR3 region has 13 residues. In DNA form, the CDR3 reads TGTGCCAGCAGTTTCTCCCGGTCCGGGGAGCTGTTTTTT. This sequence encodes CASSFSRSGELFF.